This T cell receptor (beta chain) was documented in a study of immune evolution from preneoplasia to lung adenocarcinoma. Within the sample, this clone is medium-sized. Trimming stripped 3 bases from V and 1 base from J, with 3 bases between. Germline loops: CDR1 SEHNR, CDR2 FQNEAQ (reference sequence). The CDR3 is 12 amino acids. Profiling relied on immunoSEQ multiplex PCR, and the TCRdb table lists in-frame clones only, not all of them. Of roughly 5,000 clones in the sample, 60% to 75% were seen once. Sequenced material: FFPE lung adenocarcinoma in situ tissue. This sequence originates from a person aged 60-79 years with lung adenocarcinoma. The chain links TRBV7-9 to TRBJ1-1; D ambiguous. As DNA, the CDR3 is TGTGCCAGCAGCTTCGCGAACACTGAAGCTTTCTTT. Translating it yields CASSFANTEAFF.